The T cell receptor (beta chain) under discussion was sequenced for a study of blood T cell repertoires in COVID-19. Trimming cost V 2 bases and J 7 bases, with 9 bases left between them. CDR1 SGHNT and CDR2 YENEEA come from the germline V gene. The CDR3 totals 13 residues. Clones were sequenced by immunoSEQ multiplex PCR, and TCRdb holds only the in-frame ones, with some missing. This table has about 180,000 clones, roughly 88% appearing once. The source material was PBMCs or T cells enriched from blood (not recorded which). The chain uses TRBV11-3 and TRBJ2-1; no firm D call. The sequence was obtained from a woman aged 18-29 years who had recovered from COVID-19. The CDR3 DNA reads as TGTGCCAGCAGCTTAATTGGTACTAATGAGCAGTTCTTC. Translation: CASSLIGTNEQFF.